Here is one TCR beta chain with its context. These data come from a study of blood T cell repertoires in COVID-19. The method was immunoSEQ multiplex PCR; TCRdb's version includes in-frame clones alone and lacks a portion of them. The sample yields about 64,000 clones, roughly 85% seen once. With 6 bases removed from V and 7 bases from J, the gap between germline ends came to 13 bases. The CDR3 spans 13 residues. Germline CDR1 and CDR2: SNHLY and FYNNEI. The J gene is TRBJ1-5, the V gene TRBV2; possible D gene TRBD1, 5 bases. Input material: peripheral blood. The sequence was collected from a woman aged 55 to 70 with COVID-19, enrolled during active disease. The CDR3 region has the DNA TGTGCCAGCAGGGGGGAGGGGTACCAGCCCCAGCATTTT. Translated: CASRGEGYQPQHF. Variable domain in full (rest from reference TRBV2 and TRBJ1-5): EPEVTQTPSHQVTQMGQEVILRCVPISNHLYFYWYRQILGQKVEFLVSFYNNEISEKSEIFDDQFSVERPDGSNFTLKIRSTKLEDSAMYFCASRGEGYQPQHFGDGTRLSIL.